This TCR beta chain emerged from a study of CD8 T cells in ankylosing spondylitis. Whole-study findings and limits: Some of these motif variants have turned up before, in reports on reactive arthritis synovial fluid and blood. CD8+ cells made up the disease-linked clones, which were relatively rare in peripheral blood. A motif of seven or eight highly homologous TCR beta variants was seen as apparently characteristic of ankylosing spondylitis blood.

Quantitative 5'-RACE with molecular barcodes was used to make the TCR beta libraries. TCRdb re-analysed the 5' RACE reads in MiXCR, keeping a single row per CDR3 protein. This repertoire shows over 600,000 distinct CDR3 sequences, around 20% found once; its top ten account for over 15%. CDR1 and CDR2 from the germline V gene are LGHNA and YNFKEQ. V was clipped by 5 bases and J by 0 bases, with 14 bases between them. This CDR3 is 15 amino acids long. The sample holds a few counts of this clonotype. The antigen is unknown. Source material: blood, either unsorted or a sorted T cell fraction (not recorded which). The source is a male donor with ankylosing spondylitis. The V and J genes are TRBV4-2 and TRBJ2-7, with a weak D call TRBD1 (6 bases). This CDR3 reads CASSIPGESSYEQYF. The CDR3 DNA follows: TGTGCCAGCAGCATCCCAGGGGAGAGCTCCTACGAGCAGTACTTC.